The TCR beta chain under discussion was sequenced for a study of T cell repertoires in cytomegalovirus infection. Across the whole study: Matching HLA type and CMV infection were both indicated by public TCR beta signatures. Study-wide results and caveats: Carriers of CMV plus the relevant HLA were identified by cumulative public TCR beta family frequency. CMV-specific TCR beta clonotypes restricted by HLA-C dominated the ex vivo response.

TCRdb re-analysed the reads in MiXCR, keeping a single row per CDR3 protein. The profile shows 250,000 or so distinct CDR3 sequences, over 15% of them singletons. Notes on this clonotype: The antigen is unknown.

The ends lost 7 bases at V and 4 bases at J; junction bases unmatched: 6. Germline CDR1 reads MNHEY; CDR2 reads SVGAGI. The CDR3 sequence is 13 residues long. The sample taken for sequencing was CD8+ T cells from PBMCs. The chain couples TRBV6-5 to TRBJ2-5, with TRBD2 identical over 7 bases. This sequence was found in a human donor in good health (CMV status not recorded). Some clones in this sample may be carry-over from other donors' samples. The CDR3 loop reads CASIEGGGETQYF. CDR3 coding DNA: TGTGCCAGCATCGAAGGCGGGGGAGAGACCCAGTACTTC.